The rows below give T cell receptor beta chains drawn from one sample of a study of cytomegalovirus exposure and HLA in healthy donors. Assay used: immunoSEQ multiplex PCR; TCRdb lists only in-frame clones, some missing. The table shows over 75,000 clones, with about 67% occurring only once. The specimen was PBMCs. Source of these receptors: a man aged 25-45 years in good health and CMV-seronegative. The CDR3 runs from the conserved cysteine through the conserved F or W. A D gene is named only where the DNA matches it firmly. Clone sizes are given selectively: once, few, many, or a class where the clone is expanded.

v_gene: TRBV2
abundance: -
d_gene: TRBD1
j_gene: TRBJ2-7
CDR3nt: TGTGCCAGCAGGTCAAGGGGGACAGGGTCCTACGAGCAGTACTTC
CDR3aa: CASRSRGTGSYEQYF

v_gene: TRBV28
abundance: -
d_gene: TRBD1
j_gene: TRBJ1-4
CDR3nt: TGTGCCAGCAGTCCGGGAGGGGGCGGCGAAAAACTGTTTTTT
CDR3aa: CASSPGGGGEKLFF

v_gene: TRBV4-1
abundance: -
d_gene: -
j_gene: TRBJ2-1
CDR3nt: TGCGCCAGCAGCCAAGTAACTGTTTCGGGGAACAATGAGCAGTTCTTC
CDR3aa: CASSQVTVSGNNEQFF

v_gene: TRBV11-2
abundance: few
d_gene: TRBD2
j_gene: TRBJ2-7
CDR3nt: TGTGCCAGCAGCTTCGGGGGGGTTGGCAACGAGCAGTACTTC
CDR3aa: CASSFGGVGNEQYF

v_gene: TRBV19
abundance: -
d_gene: -
j_gene: TRBJ2-7
CDR3nt: TGTGCCACCGCGACCGGGAAAGAGCAGTACTTC
CDR3aa: CATATGKEQYF

v_gene: TRBV27
abundance: -
d_gene: TRBD2
j_gene: TRBJ2-7
CDR3nt: TGTGCCCGCAGTTTATATTGGTCTAGCGGCTCCTACGAGCAGTACTTC
CDR3aa: CARSLYWSSGSYEQYF

v_gene: TRBV18
abundance: -
d_gene: -
j_gene: TRBJ1-1
CDR3nt: TGTGCCAGCTCACCAAAGGGGTCCACTGAAGCTTTCTTT
CDR3aa: CASSPKGSTEAFF

v_gene: TRBV29-1
abundance: -
d_gene: -
j_gene: TRBJ2-1
CDR3nt: TGCAGCGTTGAAGAAGTGCAGTACAATGAGCAGTTCTTC
CDR3aa: CSVEEVQYNEQFF

v_gene: TRBV5-6
abundance: few
d_gene: -
j_gene: TRBJ1-4
CDR3nt: TGTGCCAGCAGCTTGATGCGGGGGCCCCCAACTAATGAAAAACTGTTTTTT
CDR3aa: CASSLMRGPPTNEKLFF

v_gene: TRBV2
abundance: few
d_gene: -
j_gene: TRBJ2-7
CDR3nt: TGTGCCAGCAGTGATTCCAGGATCCACGAGCAGTACTTC
CDR3aa: CASSDSRIHEQYF

v_gene: TRBV27
abundance: -
d_gene: TRBD1
j_gene: TRBJ2-6
CDR3nt: TGTGCCAGCAGGGCGACAGGGGCTGGGGCCAACGTCCTGACTTTC
CDR3aa: CASRATGAGANVLTF

v_gene: TRBV4-1
abundance: few
d_gene: TRBD1
j_gene: TRBJ1-5
CDR3nt: TGCGCCAGCAGCCAGGGACAGGGATATCAGCCCCAGCATTTT
CDR3aa: CASSQGQGYQPQHF

v_gene: TRBV7-8
abundance: few
d_gene: -
j_gene: TRBJ2-2
CDR3nt: TGTGCCAACAGAGCGGGCCGCACCGGGGAGCTGTTTTTT
CDR3aa: CANRAGRTGELFF

v_gene: TRBV10-2
abundance: -
d_gene: -
j_gene: TRBJ2-7
CDR3nt: TGCGCCAGCAGTGATGCAGGCTACTACGAGCAGTACTTC
CDR3aa: CASSDAGYYEQYF